This T cell receptor beta chain was documented in a study of tissue T cells after allogeneic stem cell transplantation. In the case of this clone: Its antigen is not known. Here the gene names and germline are mouse. Read sequence stops 1 residue before the CDR3 end, and the germline J gene provides the missing end.

Study-wide results and limits: Motif-based clustering found tissue-specific repertoire signatures shared across patients, though few clones were shared.

The CDR3 has 12 residues. Looked up from germline, CDR1 is SGHSA and CDR2 is FRNQAP. The ends were cut back, 2 bases at V and 2 bases at J, with 2 bases in the middle. Sequencing was performed with immunoSEQ multiplex PCR; in TCRdb, only in-frame clones are kept and a portion is missing. The data contain about 9,300 clones, approximately 45% of them singletons. Specified time point: mouse harvest day 7 after allogeneic transplant. Tail vein injection delivered 10^7 T-cell-depleted bone marrow cells and 10^6 splenic CD5+ T cells. J is TRBJ2-5 and V is TRBV16; D remains ambiguous. Sequencing was performed on gut tissue. The receptor was derived from a female BALB/c mouse given C57BL/6 T cells with graft-versus-host disease after an allogeneic hematopoietic cell transplant. The DNA read from the CDR3 is TGTGCAAGCAGCTTAAGCCAAGACACCCAGTAC. Its protein product is CASSLSQDTQY. The full CDR3 protein reads CASSLSQDTQYF.